The 19 T cell receptor beta chains below come from one sample, sequenced in a study of PD-L1 blockade in urothelial cancer. Using immunoSEQ multiplex PCR, the repertoire was profiled, and TCRdb retains in-frame clones only, with some absent. The sample holds about 100,000 clones; 90% to 95% are singletons and the top ten take just over 0.9%. The sample in question was PBMCs, obtained around atezolizumab (anti-PD-L1) treatment. Receptors originate from a woman of 80 years or more with urothelial cancer.

This clone turned up a few times. DNA for the CDR3: TGCGCCAGCAGCTTGGATGTCGGGACTCGATTTGATACGCAGTATTTT. Protein product: CASSLDVGTRFDTQYF. The gene calls are TRBV5-1 and TRBJ2-3; TRBD2 is a possible D gene (6 bases). The germline V gene has CDR1 SGHRS and CDR2 YFSETQ. The CDR3 runs to 16 residues. Trimming cost V 0 bases and J 6 bases, with 17 bases left between them.

The chain employs TRBV5-4 and TRBJ2-5, with TRBD1 as a possible D gene (5 bases). The CDR3 has 13 residues. Trimming removed 3 bases at V and 2 bases at J, with 8 bases between. Looked up from germline, CDR1 is SGHNT and CDR2 is YYREEE (reference sequence). CDR3 amino acids: CASSSGQQETQYF. The CDR3 bases are TGTGCCAGCAGCTCCGGACAACAAGAGACCCAGTACTTC. Combining the CDR3 with reference TRBV5-4 and TRBJ2-5 gives the whole variable domain ETGVTQSPTHLIKTRGQQVTLRCSSQSGHNTVSWYQQALGQGPQFIFQYYREEENGRGNFPPRFSGLQFPNYSSELNVNALELDDSALYLCASSSGQQETQYFGPGTRLLVL.

This clone was counted a few times. This chain links TRBV28 with TRBJ1-2, with D possibly being TRBD1 (6 bases). Germline CDR1 MDHEN, CDR2 SYDVKM. V lost 7 bases and J lost 7, with 13 bases in between. The CDR3 consists of 12 residues. The CDR3 is CASTGAGVGYTF. CDR3 in DNA: TGTGCCAGCACAGGGGCAGGGGTTGGCTACACCTTC.

J is TRBJ2-5 and V is TRBV7-3; the D gene is possibly TRBD1 (5 bases). The V end was cut by 2 bases, the J end by 1 base, with 5 bases between. Per germline, CDR1 SGHTA and CDR2 FQGTGA. The CDR3 length is 13 residues. Here the CDR3 DNA reads TGTGCCAGCAGCTTAGACAGCCAAGAGACCCAGTACTTC. Translated, it gives CASSLDSQETQYF.

This sequence joins TRBV5-1 and TRBJ1-4; tentative D call: TRBD1 (6 bases). The CDR3 spans 11 residues. V was trimmed by 3 bases and J by 12 bases, leaving 9 bases between them. CDR1 and CDR2 from the germline V gene are SGHRS and YFSETQ. CDR3 bases: TGCGCCAGCAGCTCGGACAGTGAACTGTTTTTT. Protein: CASSSDSELFF.

This clone was seen a handful of times. The chain recombines TRBV5-4 with TRBJ2-5, with 8 bases that match TRBD2. Germline loops: CDR1 SGHNT, CDR2 YYREEE (reference sequence). The junction had 6 bases not matched to a gene; V was cut back by 3 bases and J by 5 bases. CDR3 length: 14 residues. CDR3: CASSSSGGLETQYF. The CDR3, as DNA: TGTGCCAGCAGCTCCTCGGGGGGGCTGGAGACCCAGTACTTC.

The CDR3 region has the DNA TGTGCCAGCAGCTGGGGACAGGGACCGAACACTGAAGCTTTCTTT. Encoded protein: CASSWGQGPNTEAFF. The chain links TRBV5-8 to TRBJ1-1, with 9 bases fitting TRBD1. Germline CDR1 reads SGHTS; CDR2 reads YDEGEE. The CDR3 has 15 residues. V dropped 3 bases and J dropped 1; count of bases not matched to a gene: 4.

The V gene is TRBV5-6, the J gene TRBJ2-7, with 8 bases that match TRBD1. Germline V gene lookup returns CDR1 SGHDT and CDR2 YYEEEE. J was trimmed by 6 bases and V by 2 bases; bases with no gene match: 13. The CDR3 is 16 residues long. The CDR3 here is CASSFLQGGPVAEQYF. CDR3 nucleotides: TGTGCCAGCAGCTTTCTACAGGGGGGACCGGTAGCCGAGCAGTACTTC.

The chain employs TRBV5-4 and TRBJ1-4, with D unresolved. Germline lookup yields CDR1 SGHNT and CDR2 YYREEE (reference sequence). Trimming removed 7 bases at V and 8 bases at J, with 18 bases between. CDR3 size: 14 residues. The CDR3 here is CASAPTSTGEKLFF. The CDR3, as DNA: TGTGCCAGCGCCCCCACAAGTACGGGGGAAAAACTGTTTTTT.

V and J are TRBV30 and TRBJ1-2, with 8 positions matching TRBD1. The CDR3 totals 12 residues. Germline CDR1 reads GTSNPN; CDR2 reads SVGIG (reference sequence). Germline trimming cut 7 bases from V and 4 bases from J; bases unmatched to any gene: 5. The CDR3 bases are TGTGCCTTCAACAGGGGGGTCTATGGCTACACCTTC. It encodes CAFNRGVYGYTF.

The gene calls are TRBV7-2 and TRBJ2-7, with 12 bases lining up with TRBD2. The CDR3 is 15 residues long. V lost 5 bases to trimming and J lost 1 base; unmatched junction nucleotides: 3. Germline V gives CDR1 SGHTA, CDR2 FQGNSA. The CDR3 region is CASSQTSGSSYEQYF. CDR3 bases: TGTGCCAGCAGCCAGACTAGCGGGAGTTCCTACGAGCAGTACTTC.

The chain combines TRBV28 with TRBJ2-1, with 10 bases lining up with TRBD2. Germline CDR1 is MDHEN and CDR2 is SYDVKM. The CDR3 runs 17 residues. The junction had 10 bases not matched to a gene; V was cut back by 0 bases and J by 8 bases. CDR3 region: CASSLWSASGRKDEQFF. The CDR3 DNA is TGTGCCAGCAGTTTATGGAGCGCTAGCGGGAGAAAAGATGAGCAGTTCTTC.

The chain recombines TRBV6-5 with TRBJ2-1; 12 bases align to TRBD2. Germline CDR1 reads MNHEY; CDR2 reads SVGAGI. V shed 2 bases, J shed 3 bases, and the junction held 2 bases outside the gene matches. The CDR3 has 16 residues. CDR3 in amino acids: CASSYTSGRIYNEQFF. The CDR3 region has the DNA TGTGCCAGCAGTTACACTAGCGGGAGGATCTACAATGAGCAGTTCTTC.

The rearrangement uses TRBV6-1 and TRBJ1-5; D gene ambiguous. Germline V CDR1 and CDR2: MNHNS, SASEGT. This CDR3 region has 16 residues. The ends were cut back, 4 bases at V and 1 base at J, with 14 bases in the middle. The CDR3 protein is CASSVGPGGSNQPQHF. The CDR3 DNA reads as TGTGCCAGCAGTGTGGGCCCCGGAGGGAGCAATCAGCCCCAGCATTTT.

This chain uses TRBV29-1 with TRBJ2-1; TRBD2 is a possible D gene (5 bases). The CDR3 covers 16 residues. Germline lookup yields CDR1 SQVTM and CDR2 ANQGSEA. The ends were cut back, 7 bases at V and 0 bases at J, with 19 bases in the middle. The CDR3 loop reads CSATKEAPRSYNEQFF. In DNA, the CDR3 is TGCAGCGCTACCAAGGAGGCACCCCGCTCCTACAATGAGCAGTTCTTC.

CDR3 in amino acids: CASSPLGQNYGYTF. CDR3 DNA: TGTGCCAGCAGCCCTCTCGGACAGAACTATGGCTACACCTTC. The chain links TRBV7-9 to TRBJ1-2; weak D call: TRBD1 (6 bases). The CDR3 contains 14 residues. CDR1 and CDR2 (germline): SEHNR, FQNEAQ (reference sequence). Trimming shortened V by 5 bases and J by 2 bases, and 12 bases separated the two germline ends.

The DNA of the CDR3 is TGTGCCAGCAGCATATTCGGGACTAGCGAGTACGAGCAGTACTTC. The encoded protein is CASSIFGTSEYEQYF. V and J are TRBV7-3 and TRBJ2-7, with 10 bases lining up with TRBD2. The CDR3 spans 15 residues. Germline CDR1 reads SGHTA; CDR2 reads FQGTGA. Trimming removed 5 bases from V and 4 bases from J; junction bases left unmatched: 8.

CDR3: CASSVGGRSWETQYF. The CDR3 DNA sequence: TGTGCCAGCAGCGTAGGAGGGAGGTCATGGGAGACCCAGTACTTC. The chain has TRBV9 and TRBJ2-5, with D possibly TRBD2 on 6 matching bases. The CDR3 has 15 residues. Germline CDR1 is SGDLS and CDR2 is YYNGEE. V lost 0 bases, J lost 5 bases, and 14 bases lay in between.

This clone appeared once. One junction end does not reproduce the germline sequence, and a read error may be involved. This chain uses TRBV7-9 with TRBJ1-1; D possibly corresponds to TRBD1 (5 bases). The germline gives CDR1 SEHNR, CDR2 FQNEAQ (reference sequence). The length of the CDR3 is 12 residues. CDR3 nucleotides: TGCGCGGGGGGGGTCGGGAACACTGAAGCTTTCTTT. It translates to CAGGVGNTEAFF.